This T cell receptor beta chain is from a study of T cell clonotyping in hematopoietic cell transplantation. Time point specified: recipient sample about 28 days before transplant, after cytoreduction. The CDR3 contains 15 residues. Germline V CDR1 and CDR2: MNHEY, SMNVEV (reference sequence). After removal of 5 bases from V and 4 bases from J, the junction contained 7 bases not matched to a gene. General study findings and limits: Higher Inverse Simpson Index values in graft donor and pretransplant recipient predicted broader posttransplant TCR diversity. Recipient TCR diversity dropped after transplant; expanded clonotypes rose from day 30 to 180.

Assay: immunoSEQ multiplex PCR; the TCRdb copy retains only in-frame clones and omits some. This sample has some 30,000 clones, with over 60% found just once. Of note for this clone: The target antigen is unknown.

The V call is TRBV27, the J call TRBJ2-5, with 10 bases identical to TRBD2. The sequencing here drew on peripheral blood mononuclear cells, taken before stem cell transplant. The receptor's source is a woman aged 25 to 39 with chronic myeloid leukemia. Some clones in this sample may be carry-over from other donors' samples. The CDR3 loop reads CASSPAGGPGETQYF. The CDR3 DNA reads TGTGCCAGCAGTCCAGCGGGGGGGCCAGGAGAGACCCAGTACTTC.